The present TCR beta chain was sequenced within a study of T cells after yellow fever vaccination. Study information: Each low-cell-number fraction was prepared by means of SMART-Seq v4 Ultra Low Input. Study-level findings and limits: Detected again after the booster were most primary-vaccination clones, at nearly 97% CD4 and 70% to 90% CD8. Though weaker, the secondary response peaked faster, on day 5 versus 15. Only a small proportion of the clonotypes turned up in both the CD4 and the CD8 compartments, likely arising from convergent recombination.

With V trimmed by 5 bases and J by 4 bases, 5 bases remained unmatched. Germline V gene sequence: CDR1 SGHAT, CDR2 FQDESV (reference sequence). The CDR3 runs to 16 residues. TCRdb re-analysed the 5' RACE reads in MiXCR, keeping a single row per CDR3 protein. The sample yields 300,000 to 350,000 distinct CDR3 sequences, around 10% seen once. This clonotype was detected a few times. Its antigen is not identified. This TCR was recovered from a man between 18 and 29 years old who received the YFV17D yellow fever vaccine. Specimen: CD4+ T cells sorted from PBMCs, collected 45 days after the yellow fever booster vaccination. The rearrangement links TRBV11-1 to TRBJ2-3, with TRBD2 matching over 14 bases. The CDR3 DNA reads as TGTGCCAGCAGCCTTGGACTAGCGGGGGGTGCAGATACGCAGTATTTT. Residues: CASSLGLAGGADTQYF.